This TCR beta chain was captured by sequencing in a study of T cell responses to AZD1222 COVID-19 vaccine. Broader study findings: Only 5 or 6 people who got AZD1222 tested seropositive at baseline. Of spike-specific TCRs, nearly half reportedly target regions left unmutated in variants. Donor demographics were predominantly white British with a female majority; clonal diversity may be underestimated. Only after the peak T cell response were repertoires sampled.

For this clone: Its antigen is currently unknown.

Some clones are missing from TCRdb's copy, which holds only in-frame ones; the method was immunoSEQ multiplex PCR. The table lists roughly 100,000 clones, around nine tenths of them singletons. Between the trimmed V and J ends, which lost 2 bases and 7 bases, there was a span of 12 bases. Per the germline V gene, CDR1 is SEHNR and CDR2 is FQNEAQ (reference sequence). The CDR3 is made up of 15 amino acids. The chain carries TRBV7-9 and TRBJ1-6; tentatively, D is TRBD1 (5 bases). The specimen was peripheral blood, collected on day 0 of AZD1222 vaccination. The receptor's source is an adult in good health. CDR3 in amino acids: CASSLTGTRNSPLHF. In nucleotides, the CDR3 is TGTGCCAGCAGCTTAACGGGGACCCGGAATTCACCCCTCCACTTT.